This TCR beta chain was recovered during a study of identical twins. Broader study findings: Models underestimated how often monozygotic twins shared out-of-frame TCR alpha. For cord blood, abundant beta clonotypes had fewer insertions, unlike memory repertoires, which showed none.

The CDR3 extends over 15 amino acids. The donors were all healthy and Caucasian. A remark on this clonotype: Its specificity is unknown.

A universal primer binding site was introduced by template switching. The final cDNA contained unique molecular identifiers. MiXCR, run by TCRdb on the 5' RACE reads, gives a single entry per CDR3 protein. The data hold 1.5 million to 2 million distinct CDR3 sequences, with about 32% observed a single time. The chain is built from TRBV21-1 and TRBJ2-1; TRBD1 is the table's D call, not checked against the DNA. TRBV21-1 is an annotated pseudogene. The source of this sequence is a newborn girl in good health. Sequenced input: cord blood. CDR3 sequence: CASGGRGSATMVQFF. DNA of the CDR3: TGTGCCAGCGGGGGACGGGGAAGCGCTACAATGGTGCAGTTCTTC.